This is a list of T cell receptor beta chains from one sample in a study of T cell responses to AZD1222 COVID-19 vaccine. Profiled with immunoSEQ multiplex PCR; TCRdb holds only in-frame clones, not every one. This table has roughly 130,000 clones, just over 85% appearing once. The sequenced sample was peripheral blood, obtained on day 0 of MenACWY control vaccination. The receptors were gathered from an adult in good health. Each CDR3 is given with its conserved first and last residue. D genes are given only for firm matches. A clone size is listed for some rows: how often the clone was seen (once, few, many), or a class if it is expanded.

V: TRBV13
J: TRBJ2-7
D: NA
size: NA
DNA: TGTGCCAGCAGCCCGTTGGGACGGCGGTCCGACTCGGCCTACGAGCAGTACTTC
CDR3: CASSPLGRRSDSAYEQYF

V: TRBV6-5
J: TRBJ2-7
D: NA
size: NA
DNA: TGTGCCAGCAGTTCGGACAGCTCCTACGAGCAGTACTTC
CDR3: CASSSDSSYEQYF

V: TRBV19
J: TRBJ1-2
D: NA
size: NA
DNA: TGTGCCACCCGCCTTTTGGGGGGAGTTTATGGCTACACCTTC
CDR3: CATRLLGGVYGYTF

V: TRBV19
J: TRBJ2-7
D: NA
size: NA
DNA: TGTGCCAGTAAAAGTTACGAGCAGTACTTC
CDR3: CASKSYEQYF

V: TRBV5-1
J: TRBJ2-7
D: TRBD2
size: NA
DNA: TGCGCCAGCAGCGTGACTAGCGGGAGGGCCAAAGGCAACGAGCAGTACTTC
CDR3: CASSVTSGRAKGNEQYF

V: TRBV19
J: TRBJ2-7
D: TRBD2
size: once
DNA: TGTGCCAGTAGTCTTCGGACTAGAACCGACGAGCAGTACTTC
CDR3: CASSLRTRTDEQYF

V: TRBV24-1
J: TRBJ2-2
D: TRBD1
size: few
DNA: TGTGCCAGCCGGAGAGGGACAGCGAACACCGGGGAGCTGTTTTTT
CDR3: CASRRGTANTGELFF

V: TRBV28
J: TRBJ1-2
D: NA
size: NA
DNA: TGTGCCAGCAGTTTTTGGGTCGATGGCTACACCTTC
CDR3: CASSFWVDGYTF

V: TRBV6-5
J: TRBJ1-3
D: NA
size: NA
DNA: TGTGCCAGCAGTTACGGGGTCGATGGAAACACCATATATTTT
CDR3: CASSYGVDGNTIYF

V: TRBV6-5
J: TRBJ1-1
D: NA
size: once
DNA: TGTGCCAGCAGGAACGGGGGGCGAAGAGCGGCTTTCTTT
CDR3: CASRNGGRRAAFF

V: TRBV30
J: TRBJ2-3
D: NA
size: NA
DNA: TGTGCCTGGAGGAGGGGGAATCCGATGGGGGATACGCAGTATTTT
CDR3: CAWRRGNPMGDTQYF

V: TRBV6-5
J: TRBJ1-4
D: NA
size: NA
DNA: TGTGCCAGCAGTTACTCGAGTATAACAGGGAATGAAAAACTGTTTTTT
CDR3: CASSYSSITGNEKLFF

V: TRBV28
J: TRBJ1-5
D: NA
size: NA
DNA: TGTGCCAGCAGTGGGGGGAATCAGCCCCAGCATTTT
CDR3: CASSGGNQPQHF

V: TRBV19
J: TRBJ2-7
D: NA
size: NA
DNA: TGTGCCAGCCAAAACGCGGCTACCCGGTCCTACGAGCAGTACTTC
CDR3: CASQNAATRSYEQYF

V: TRBV6-5
J: TRBJ1-5
D: NA
size: NA
DNA: TGTGCCAGCAGATGGGGGGGAGCCGTTGGTCAGCCCCAGCATTTT
CDR3: CASRWGGAVGQPQHF

V: TRBV7-9
J: TRBJ2-1
D: TRBD2
size: NA
DNA: TGTGCCAGCAGCTTAGTTTCGAGCGGGAGCTGGAATGAGCAGTTCTTC
CDR3: CASSLVSSGSWNEQFF

V: TRBV7-9
J: TRBJ1-1
D: NA
size: NA
DNA: TGTGCCAGCAGCCTAGATCAGGGGCGGAACACTGAAGCTTTCTTT
CDR3: CASSLDQGRNTEAFF

V: TRBV2
J: TRBJ2-7
D: NA
size: NA
DNA: TGTGCCAGCAGGACGACTGTGTCCTACGAGCAGTACTTC
CDR3: CASRTTVSYEQYF

V: TRBV28
J: TRBJ2-7
D: NA
size: NA
DNA: TGTGCCAGCAGTTTAATCCCAATATCCTTCTCTTCCTACGAGCAGTACTTC
CDR3: CASSLIPISFSSYEQYF

V: TRBV27
J: TRBJ2-2
D: NA
size: NA
DNA: TGTGCCAGCAGTCCCGCAGGGTACACCGGGGAGCTGTTTTTT
CDR3: CASSPAGYTGELFF

V: TRBV6-5
J: TRBJ1-2
D: TRBD1
size: NA
DNA: TGTGCCAGCAGTACGGACAGGGCAGCTAACTATGGCTACACCTTC
CDR3: CASSTDRAANYGYTF

V: TRBV6-5
J: TRBJ2-7
D: TRBD1
size: once
DNA: TGTGCCAGCAGTCCAGGGACAGAGAGCTCCTACGAGCAGTACTTC
CDR3: CASSPGTESSYEQYF

V: TRBV9
J: TRBJ1-6
D: NA
size: NA
DNA: TGTGCCAGCAGCGGCGGAGGTGATTTTATCCTCCACTTT
CDR3: CASSGGGDFILHF

V: TRBV4-2
J: TRBJ1-5
D: TRBD1
size: NA
DNA: TGTGCCAGCAGGCAGGGGGCTAACGGTAATCAGCCCCAGCATTTT
CDR3: CASRQGANGNQPQHF

V: TRBV6-5
J: TRBJ2-7
D: NA
size: NA
DNA: TGTGCCAGCAGTCTAAGGACCACCGACGAGCAGTACTTC
CDR3: CASSLRTTDEQYF

V: TRBV7-2
J: TRBJ1-1
D: NA
size: NA
DNA: TGTGCCAGCAGCCCATACACCTCCACTGAAGCTTTCTTT
CDR3: CASSPYTSTEAFF

V: TRBV2
J: TRBJ2-5
D: NA
size: once
DNA: TGTGCCAGCAGTGGTCTCAGGGGACTTGAGACCCAGTACTTC
CDR3: CASSGLRGLETQYF

V: TRBV10-3
J: TRBJ2-1
D: NA
size: NA
DNA: TGTGCCATCAGTGAGTTGGGATTAGGCGGTGAGCAGTTCTTC
CDR3: CAISELGLGGEQFF

V: TRBV5-4
J: TRBJ1-2
D: NA
size: NA
DNA: TGTGCCAGCAGCTCTGACAGAGGCTATGGCTACACCTTC
CDR3: CASSSDRGYGYTF

V: TRBV5-1
J: TRBJ2-1
D: NA
size: NA
DNA: TGCGCCAGCAGCTATGCGGCGGGGCGATACAATGAGCAGTTCTTC
CDR3: CASSYAAGRYNEQFF

V: TRBV5-6
J: TRBJ2-3
D: NA
size: NA
DNA: TGTGCCAGCAGCTTGGGCAGCACAGATACGCAGTATTTT
CDR3: CASSLGSTDTQYF

V: TRBV27
J: TRBJ2-7
D: TRBD2
size: NA
DNA: TGTGCCAGCAGTTCTTTCTTTCAGAGCGGGAGGGACTCCTACGAGCAGTACTTC
CDR3: CASSSFFQSGRDSYEQYF

V: TRBV7-8
J: TRBJ2-1
D: TRBD2
size: NA
DNA: TGTGCCAGCACCGAAATCTATAGCGGGAAGTCCTACAATGAGCAGTTCTTC
CDR3: CASTEIYSGKSYNEQFF

V: TRBV9
J: TRBJ2-5
D: TRBD2
size: few
DNA: TGTGCCAGCAGCGGCGGACTAGCGGGAGTGGGGGAGACCCAGTACTTC
CDR3: CASSGGLAGVGETQYF

V: TRBV19
J: TRBJ1-2
D: NA
size: NA
DNA: TGTGCCAGTGGCCCCTCGGACAGATATGGCTACACCTTC
CDR3: CASGPSDRYGYTF

V: TRBV7-9
J: TRBJ2-7
D: TRBD1
size: NA
DNA: TGTGCCAGCAGTTTACCGGGACAGGGGGCCCACGAGCAGTACTTC
CDR3: CASSLPGQGAHEQYF

V: TRBV29-1
J: TRBJ2-2
D: NA
size: NA
DNA: TGCAGCGCCCGATCCCCCGGGGAGCTGTTTTTT
CDR3: CSARSPGELFF